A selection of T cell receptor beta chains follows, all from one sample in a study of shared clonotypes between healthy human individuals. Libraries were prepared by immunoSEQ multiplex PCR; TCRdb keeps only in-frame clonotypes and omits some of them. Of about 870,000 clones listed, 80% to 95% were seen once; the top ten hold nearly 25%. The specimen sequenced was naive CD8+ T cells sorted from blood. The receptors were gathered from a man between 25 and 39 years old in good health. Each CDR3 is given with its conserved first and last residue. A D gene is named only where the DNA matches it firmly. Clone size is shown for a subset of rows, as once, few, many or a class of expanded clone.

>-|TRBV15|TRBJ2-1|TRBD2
CATSRGGRKSSYNEQFF
TGTGCCACCAGCAGAGGCGGGAGGAAATCCTCCTACAATGAGCAGTTCTTC
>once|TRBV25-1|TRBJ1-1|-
CASSAGVLGAFF
TGTGCCAGCAGTGCAGGGGTTCTGGGGGCTTTCTTT
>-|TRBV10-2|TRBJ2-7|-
CASSERLAQLYEQYF
TGCGCCAGCAGTGAGCGCCTAGCGCAATTATACGAGCAGTACTTC
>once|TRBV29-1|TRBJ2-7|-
CSVEEKGGGTAFHEQYF
TGCAGCGTTGAAGAGAAGGGAGGCGGGACAGCTTTTCACGAGCAGTACTTC
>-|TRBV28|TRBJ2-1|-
CASSARDPRFFGFF
TGTGCCAGCAGCGCCCGGGACCCCCGTTTCTTTGGGTTCTTC
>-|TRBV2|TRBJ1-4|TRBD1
CASSESKGTGDEKLFF
TGTGCCAGCAGTGAATCTAAGGGTACAGGGGACGAAAAACTGTTTTTT
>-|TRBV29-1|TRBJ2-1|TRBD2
CSVEYGTSGYNEQFF
TGCAGCGTTGAATACGGGACTAGCGGGTACAATGAGCAGTTCTTC
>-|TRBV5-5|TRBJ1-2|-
CASSLAKLGGFGYTF
TGTGCCAGCAGCTTAGCTAAATTAGGGGGTTTTGGCTACACCTTC
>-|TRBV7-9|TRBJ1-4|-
CASSLAEMGIGLEKLFF
TGTGCCAGCAGCTTAGCGGAGATGGGGATCGGGTTGGAAAAACTGTTTTTT
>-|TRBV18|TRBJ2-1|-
CASSRGVGGPHNEQFF
TGTGCCAGCTCACGGGGGGTTGGTGGTCCCCACAATGAGCAGTTCTTC
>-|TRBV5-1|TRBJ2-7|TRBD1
CASSLETGSASYEQYF
TGCGCCAGCAGCTTGGAGACAGGGAGCGCCTCCTACGAGCAGTACTTC
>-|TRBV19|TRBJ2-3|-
CASSMLSTDTQYF
TGTGCCAGTAGTATGCTCAGCACAGATACGCAGTATTTT
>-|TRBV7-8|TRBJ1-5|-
CASSSPQGWTNQPQHF
TGTGCCAGCAGCTCCCCGCAGGGTTGGACCAATCAGCCCCAGCATTTT
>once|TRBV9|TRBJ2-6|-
CASRGVSGANVLTF
TGTGCCAGCAGGGGGGTCTCTGGGGCCAACGTCCTGACTTTC
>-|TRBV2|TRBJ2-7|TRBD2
CASSERVSLGGVFYEQYF
TGTGCCAGCAGTGAAAGGGTCTCCTTGGGAGGGGTCTTCTACGAGCAGTACTTC
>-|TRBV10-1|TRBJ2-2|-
CASSESILAGRTGELFF
TGCGCCAGCAGTGAGTCGATTTTGGCGGGACGCACCGGGGAGCTGTTTTTT
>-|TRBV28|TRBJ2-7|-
CASSPGREQYF
TGTGCCAGTAGCCCAGGGAGAGAGCAGTACTTC
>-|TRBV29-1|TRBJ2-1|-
CSVRIQDNEQFF
TGCAGCGTGCGAATACAGGACAATGAGCAGTTCTTC
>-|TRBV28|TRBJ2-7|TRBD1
CASSPGTGLSEQYF
TGTGCCAGCAGTCCCGGGACAGGTCTCTCGGAGCAGTACTTC
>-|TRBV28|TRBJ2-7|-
CASSFPTEGAAVLGYEQYF
TGTGCCAGCAGTTTCCCGACCGAAGGGGCGGCGGTCTTGGGCTACGAGCAGTACTTC
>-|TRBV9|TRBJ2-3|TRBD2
CASSFERDFTDTQYF
TGTGCCAGCAGCTTCGAGCGGGACTTCACAGATACGCAGTATTTT
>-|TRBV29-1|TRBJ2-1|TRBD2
CSVEGTTSGGFNEQFF
TGCAGCGTTGAAGGCACGACTAGCGGGGGCTTTAATGAGCAGTTCTTC
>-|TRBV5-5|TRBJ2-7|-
CASSLNQGTYEQYF
TGTGCCAGCAGCCTCAACCAGGGGACCTACGAGCAGTACTTC
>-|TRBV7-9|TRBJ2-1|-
CASSPTAPDYEQFF
TGTGCCAGCAGCCCTACAGCCCCGGACTATGAGCAGTTCTTC
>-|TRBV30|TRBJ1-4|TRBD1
CAWSRGTGNEKLFF
TGTGCCTGGAGTAGGGGGACAGGGAATGAAAAACTGTTTTTT